Listed below are T cell receptor beta chains from one sample, sequenced in a study of T cells after yellow fever vaccination. TCRdb passed the 5' RACE reads through MiXCR, listing each CDR3 protein once. Of about 260,000 distinct CDR3 sequences in the sample, roughly 5% are singletons; the top ten hold 2.5% to 4%. The sequenced sample was CD4+ T cells sorted from PBMCs, obtained on the day of the yellow fever booster vaccination. Every receptor here comes from a man younger than 35 who received the YFV17D yellow fever vaccine. CDR3s leave out the opening cysteine and the closing phenylalanine or tryptophan.

TRBV12-3/TRBV12-4	TRBJ2-4	ASSPIAKNIQY
TRBV9	TRBJ1-1	ASSSRGGSEAF
TRBV12-3/TRBV12-4	TRBJ1-2	ASSFALVGYT
TRBV24-1	TRBJ2-5	ATSDFAGTGGATQY
TRBV9	TRBJ2-5	ASSVPNGETQY
TRBV5-4	TRBJ1-6	ASSPGQIYNSPLH
TRBV4-1	TRBJ2-2	ASSPGPLQQGPGELF
TRBV19	TRBJ2-1	ASSGGLAYNEQF
TRBV11-2	TRBJ2-1	ASSTTLGNEQF
TRBV5-1	TRBJ2-5	ASSSGQIQETQY
TRBV5-1	TRBJ2-3	ASSLGGTTDTQY
TRBV3-1	TRBJ1-2	ASRATGQGAFGYT
TRBV12-3/TRBV12-4	TRBJ2-5	ASSQGNGETQY
TRBV4-3	TRBJ1-1	ASSHPGQGARGAF
TRBV12-3/TRBV12-4	TRBJ1-4	ASIRGGLREKLF
TRBV28	TRBJ1-5	ASRHRGLGYQPQH